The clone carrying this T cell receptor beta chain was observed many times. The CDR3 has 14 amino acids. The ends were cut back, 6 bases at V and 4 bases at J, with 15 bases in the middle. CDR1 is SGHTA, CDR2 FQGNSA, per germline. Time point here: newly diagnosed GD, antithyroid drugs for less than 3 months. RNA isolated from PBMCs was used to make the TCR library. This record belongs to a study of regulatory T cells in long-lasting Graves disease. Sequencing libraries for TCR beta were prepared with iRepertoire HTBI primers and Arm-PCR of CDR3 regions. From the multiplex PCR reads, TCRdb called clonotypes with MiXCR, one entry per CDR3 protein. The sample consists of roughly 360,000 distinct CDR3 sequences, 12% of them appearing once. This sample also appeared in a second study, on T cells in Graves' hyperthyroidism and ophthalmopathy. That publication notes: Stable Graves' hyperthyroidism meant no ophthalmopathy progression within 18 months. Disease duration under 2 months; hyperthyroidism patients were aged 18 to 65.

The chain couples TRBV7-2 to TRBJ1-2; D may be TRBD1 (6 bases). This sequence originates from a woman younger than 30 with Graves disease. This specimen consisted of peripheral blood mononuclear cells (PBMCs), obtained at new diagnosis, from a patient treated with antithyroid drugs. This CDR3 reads CASRRGGSSYGYTF. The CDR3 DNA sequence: TGTGCCAGCAGACGAGGGGGAAGCTCCTATGGCTACACCTTC.